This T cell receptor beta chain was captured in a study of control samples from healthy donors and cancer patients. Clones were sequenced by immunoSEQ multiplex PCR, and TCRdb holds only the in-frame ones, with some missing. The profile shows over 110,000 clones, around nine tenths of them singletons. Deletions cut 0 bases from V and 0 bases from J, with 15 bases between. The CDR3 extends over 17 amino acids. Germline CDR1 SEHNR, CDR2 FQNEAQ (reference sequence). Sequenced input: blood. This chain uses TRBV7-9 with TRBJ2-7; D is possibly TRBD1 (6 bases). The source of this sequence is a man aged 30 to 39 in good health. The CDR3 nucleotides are TGTGCCAGCAGCTTAGCGGTAGCAGGGGTAAGCTCCTACGAGCAGTACTTC. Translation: CASSLAVAGVSSYEQYF.